This T cell receptor (beta chain) was identified in a study of blood T cells in healthy people across ages. Drawn from each donor were around 9.1 milliliters of peripheral blood. Per germline, CDR1 KGHDR and CDR2 SFDVKD. The CDR3 runs 15 residues. The J segment lost 5 bases and the V segment lost 4 bases, leaving 4 bases of the junction unmatched. A second 7 to 11 cycle PCR used barcoded and J-beta primers. MiXCR, run by TCRdb on the 5' RACE reads, gives a single entry per CDR3 protein. The repertoire includes about 1.1 million distinct CDR3 sequences, more than 30% of them detected once, and around 13% sits in the top ten.

This clonotype was sampled from a man between 18 and 35 years old in good health. J is TRBJ2-1 and V is TRBV24-1; TRBD2 agrees at 10 bases. Sequenced material: blood. As DNA, the CDR3 is TGTGCCACCAGTGAAGCGGGGGGGGCTAACAATGAGCAGTTCTTC. Residues: CATSEAGGANNEQFF.